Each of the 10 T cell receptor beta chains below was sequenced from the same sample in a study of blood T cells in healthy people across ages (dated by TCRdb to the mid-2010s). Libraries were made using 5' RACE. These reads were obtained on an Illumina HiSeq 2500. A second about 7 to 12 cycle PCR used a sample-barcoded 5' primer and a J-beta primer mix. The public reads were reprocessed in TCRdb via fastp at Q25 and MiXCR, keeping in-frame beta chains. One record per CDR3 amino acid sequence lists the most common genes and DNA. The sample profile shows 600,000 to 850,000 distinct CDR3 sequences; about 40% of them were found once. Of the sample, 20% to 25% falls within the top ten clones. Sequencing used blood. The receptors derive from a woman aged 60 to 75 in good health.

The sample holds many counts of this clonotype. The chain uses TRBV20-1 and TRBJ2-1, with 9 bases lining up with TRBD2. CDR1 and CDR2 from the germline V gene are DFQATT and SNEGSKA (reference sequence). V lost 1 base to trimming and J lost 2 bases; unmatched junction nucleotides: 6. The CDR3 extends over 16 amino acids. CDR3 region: CSARVPSGITYNEQFF. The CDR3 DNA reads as TGCAGTGCTAGAGTGCCTAGCGGGATTACCTACAATGAGCAGTTCTTC.

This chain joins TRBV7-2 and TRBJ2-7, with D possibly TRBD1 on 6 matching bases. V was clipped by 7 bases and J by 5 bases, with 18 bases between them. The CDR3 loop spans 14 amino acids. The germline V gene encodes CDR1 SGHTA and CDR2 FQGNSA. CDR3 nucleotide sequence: TGTGCCAGCATCCTAACCGGGACACGCGACGAGCAGTACTTC. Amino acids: CASILTGTRDEQYF.

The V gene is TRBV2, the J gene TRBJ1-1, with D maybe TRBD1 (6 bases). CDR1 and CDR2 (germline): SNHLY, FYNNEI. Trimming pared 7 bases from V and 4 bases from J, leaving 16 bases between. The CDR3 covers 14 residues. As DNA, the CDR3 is TGTGCCAGCAATTCGGACAGACCTGGCACTGAAGCTTTCTTT. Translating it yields CASNSDRPGTEAFF. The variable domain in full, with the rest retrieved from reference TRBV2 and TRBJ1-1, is EPEVTQTPSHQVTQMGQEVILRCVPISNHLYFYWYRQILGQKVEFLVSFYNNEISEKSEIFDDQFSVERPDGSNFTLKIRSTKLEDSAMYFCASNSDRPGTEAFFGQGTRLTVV.

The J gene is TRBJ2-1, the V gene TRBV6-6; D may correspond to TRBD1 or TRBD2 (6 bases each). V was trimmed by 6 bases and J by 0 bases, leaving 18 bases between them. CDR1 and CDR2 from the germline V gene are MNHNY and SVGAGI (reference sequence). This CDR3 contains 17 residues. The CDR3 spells CASRASGGPISYNEQFF. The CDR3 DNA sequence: TGTGCCAGCAGAGCCAGTGGGGGGCCAATCTCCTACAATGAGCAGTTCTTC.

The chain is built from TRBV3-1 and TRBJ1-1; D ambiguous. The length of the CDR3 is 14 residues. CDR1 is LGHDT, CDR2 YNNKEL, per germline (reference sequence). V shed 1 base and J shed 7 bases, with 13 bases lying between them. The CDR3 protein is CASSQGNAGFEAFF. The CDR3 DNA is TGTGCCAGCAGCCAAGGCAACGCGGGGTTTGAAGCTTTCTTT.

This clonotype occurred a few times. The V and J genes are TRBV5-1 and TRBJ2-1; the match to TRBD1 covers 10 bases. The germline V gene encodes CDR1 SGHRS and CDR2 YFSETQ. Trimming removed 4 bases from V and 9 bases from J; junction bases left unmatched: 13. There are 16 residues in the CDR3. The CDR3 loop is CASSRTGGTPSTEQFF. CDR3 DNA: TGCGCCAGCAGCCGGACAGGGGGGACTCCCAGTACTGAGCAGTTCTTC.

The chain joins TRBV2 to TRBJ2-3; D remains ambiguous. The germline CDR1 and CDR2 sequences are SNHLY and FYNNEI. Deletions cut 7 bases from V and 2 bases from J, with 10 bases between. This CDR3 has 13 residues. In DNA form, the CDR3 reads TGTGCCAGCAAGGTGAAAGTCACAGATACGCAGTATTTT. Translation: CASKVKVTDTQYF.

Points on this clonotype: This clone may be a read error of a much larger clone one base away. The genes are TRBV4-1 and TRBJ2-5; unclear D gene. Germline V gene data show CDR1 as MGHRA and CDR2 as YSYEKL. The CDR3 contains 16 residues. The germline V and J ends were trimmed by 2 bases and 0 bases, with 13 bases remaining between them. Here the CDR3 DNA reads TGCGCCAGCAGCCAACAGACTGGCGACAACCAAGAGACCCAGTACTTC. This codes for CASSQQTGDNQETQYF.

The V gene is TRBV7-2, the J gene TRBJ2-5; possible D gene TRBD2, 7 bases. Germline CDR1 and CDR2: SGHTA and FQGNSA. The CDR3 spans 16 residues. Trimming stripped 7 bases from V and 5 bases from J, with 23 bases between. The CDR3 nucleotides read TGTGCCAGCACTAAAGGGGGAGGCGGGAGTTCGGAGACCCAGTACTTC. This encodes CASTKGGGGSSETQYF.

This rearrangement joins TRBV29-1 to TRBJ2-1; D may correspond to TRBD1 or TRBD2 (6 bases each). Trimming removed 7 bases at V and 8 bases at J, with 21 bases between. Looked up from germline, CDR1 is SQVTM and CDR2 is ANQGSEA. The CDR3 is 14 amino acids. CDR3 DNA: TGCAGCGCCACCGGCCGGGGGCAGGTTGATGAGCAGTTCTTC. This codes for CSATGRGQVDEQFF.